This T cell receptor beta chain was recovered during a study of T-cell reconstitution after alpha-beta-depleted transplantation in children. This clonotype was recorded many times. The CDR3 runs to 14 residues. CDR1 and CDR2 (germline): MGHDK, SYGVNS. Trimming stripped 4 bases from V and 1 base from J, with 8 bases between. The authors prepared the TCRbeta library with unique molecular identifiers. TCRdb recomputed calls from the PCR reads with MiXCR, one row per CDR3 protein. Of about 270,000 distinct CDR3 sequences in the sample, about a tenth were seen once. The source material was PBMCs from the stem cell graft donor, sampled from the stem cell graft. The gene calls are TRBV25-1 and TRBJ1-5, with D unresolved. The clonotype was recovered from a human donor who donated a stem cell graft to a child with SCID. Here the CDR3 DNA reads TGTGCCAGCAGTGGAGGAGGGAGCAATCAGCCCCAGCATTTT. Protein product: CASSGGGSNQPQHF.